Presented here are 24 T cell receptor beta chains from one specimen sequenced in a study of T cell responses to AZD1222 COVID-19 vaccine. The protocol was immunoSEQ multiplex PCR, while the TCRdb copy is restricted to in-frame clones and leaves out a portion. The sample contains about 140,000 clones, about 90% of which appear only once. The sample consisted of peripheral blood, taken on day 0 of AZD1222 vaccination. These receptors all stem from an adult in good health.

This chain links TRBV12-3 or TRBV12-4 with TRBJ2-1; D not certain. Trimming removed 2 bases at V and 7 bases at J, with 9 bases between. This CDR3 spans 13 amino acids. The CDR3 region has the DNA TGTGCCAGCAGTTTACCTCCAGCTAATGAGCAGTTCTTC. Its translation: CASSLPPANEQFF.

V and J are TRBV5-1 and TRBJ2-3; 9 bases fit TRBD2. From germline, CDR1 is SGHRS and CDR2 YFSETQ. The CDR3 loop spans 17 amino acids. The V gene end was trimmed by 2 bases and the J gene end by 0 bases; junction bases not matched to a gene: 7. CDR3 in DNA: TGCGCCAGCAGCTTCTACCCTAGCGGGACTAGCACAGATACGCAGTATTTT. Its translation is CASSFYPSGTSTDTQYF.

This chain connects TRBV6-1 to TRBJ1-5, with 7 bases lining up with TRBD1. CDR1 and CDR2 (germline): MNHNS, SASEGT. J lost 1 base, V lost 4 bases, and 7 bases had no gene match. The CDR3 spans 16 residues. CDR3 nucleotide sequence: TGTGCCAGCAGTGCCGGGACGGGACAGAGCAATCAGCCCCAGCATTTT. Amino acid sequence: CASSAGTGQSNQPQHF.

The chain uses TRBV7-9 and TRBJ2-1; 9 bases align to TRBD1. Unmatched junction bases numbered 17, after V lost 5 bases and J lost 6 bases. Germline V gene data show CDR1 as SEHNR and CDR2 as FQNEAQ (reference sequence). The CDR3 contains 18 residues. The CDR3 spells CASSPPGTRQGVFNEQFF. In DNA form, the CDR3 reads TGTGCCAGCAGCCCGCCGGGGACGAGACAGGGGGTATTCAATGAGCAGTTCTTC.

Here the CDR3 reads CASSPVRDRTEKLFF. The CDR3 DNA reads as TGTGCCAGCTCACCAGTCCGGGACAGGACCGAAAAACTGTTTTTT. The chain recombines TRBV18 with TRBJ1-4; 8 nucleotides match TRBD1. This CDR3 spans 15 amino acids. The V segment lost 2 bases and the J segment 8 bases; nucleotides outside the gene matches: 7. CDR1 and CDR2 (germline): KGHSH, LQKENI.

The gene calls are TRBV5-1 and TRBJ1-4; D not resolved. The germline V gene has CDR1 SGHRS and CDR2 YFSETQ. The V end was cut by 1 base, the J end by 0 bases, with 13 bases between. The CDR3 has 17 amino acids. The CDR3 nucleotides read TGCGCCAGCAGCTTGTTAGACACCGTTTCAACTAATGAAAAACTGTTTTTT. Its protein is CASSLLDTVSTNEKLFF.

The DNA of the CDR3 is TGTGCCAGCAGGCTCGGACAGGGAAACTATGGCTACACCTTC. Translation: CASRLGQGNYGYTF. The chain carries TRBV27 and TRBJ1-2, with 8 bases fitting TRBD1. The CDR3 spans 14 residues. Trimming at V came to 6 bases and at J to 2 bases, leaving 5 bases not matched to a gene. CDR1 is MNHEY, CDR2 SMNVEV, per germline (reference sequence).

The CDR3 reads CSAGTSTDTQYF. The CDR3 DNA follows: TGCAGTGCCGGGACTAGCACAGATACGCAGTATTTT. The chain couples TRBV29-1 to TRBJ2-3; a possible D gene is TRBD2 (6 bases). The length of the CDR3 is 12 residues. The germline V gene encodes CDR1 SQVTM and CDR2 ANQGSEA.

CDR3 coding DNA: TGTGCCAGCAGCTTCGCCAGGGATAATGAAAAACTGTTTTTT. This codes for CASSFARDNEKLFF. The genes are TRBV7-9 and TRBJ1-4, with a weak D call TRBD1 (5 bases). The CDR3 is 14 amino acids. Germline values: CDR1 SEHNR, CDR2 FQNEAQ (reference sequence). V lost 3 bases and J 4 bases, leaving 9 bases between the germline ends.

The V gene is TRBV23-1, the J gene TRBJ2-3; TRBD2 matches at 12 bases. TRBV23-1 is reported as an ORF; its role is uncertain. The CDR3 has 18 amino acids. The J segment lost 3 bases and the V segment lost 4 bases, leaving 11 bases of the junction unmatched. The DNA of the CDR3 is TGCGCCAGCAGTCGGGCTAGCGGGGGGGCTAAATCAACAGATACGCAGTATTTT. Protein sequence: CASSRASGGAKSTDTQYF.

The genes are TRBV5-1 and TRBJ1-1, with 9 positions matching TRBD1. The CDR3 consists of 18 residues. Per the germline V gene, CDR1 is SGHRS and CDR2 is YFSETQ. The ends lost 1 base at V and 1 base at J; junction bases unmatched: 11. The CDR3 loop is CASSLRVPGQGTNTEAFF. The CDR3 DNA is TGCGCCAGCAGCTTGCGGGTCCCGGGACAGGGTACGAACACTGAAGCTTTCTTT. The full variable domain, in which reference TRBV5-1 and TRBJ1-1 provide the parts outside the CDR3, is KAGVTQTPRYLIKTRGQQVTLSCSPISGHRSVSWYQQTPGQGLQFLFEYFSETQRNKGNFPGRFSGRQFSNSRSEMNVSTLELGDSALYLCASSLRVPGQGTNTEAFFGQGTRLTVV.

The chain couples TRBV7-3 to TRBJ1-2; perhaps TRBD1 as D (5 bases). This CDR3 region has 17 residues. Germline values: CDR1 SGHTA, CDR2 FQGTGA. The V and J ends lost 0 bases and 1 base respectively, with 15 bases between them. For the CDR3, the DNA is TGTGCCAGCAGCTTAACGCACGAAAGGGGAGTTAACTATGGCTACACCTTC. Amino acid sequence: CASSLTHERGVNYGYTF.

The chain carries TRBV5-4 and TRBJ1-2, with D possibly being TRBD1 (6 bases). This CDR3 has 13 amino acids. Deletions cut 4 bases from V and 8 bases from J, with 15 bases between. Germline V gene lookup returns CDR1 SGHNT and CDR2 YYREEE (reference sequence). CDR3 sequence (DNA): TGTGCCAGCAGCCCGGCAGGGGAATTGGGCTACACCTTC. Translation gives CASSPAGELGYTF.

V gene TRBV27 combines with J gene TRBJ2-4; D is perhaps TRBD1 or TRBD2 (5 bases each). With 5 bases removed from V and 2 bases from J, the gap between germline ends came to 22 bases. Germline CDR1 is MNHEY and CDR2 is SMNVEV (reference sequence). The CDR3 loop spans 18 amino acids. The CDR3 loop is CASSLTPGPGVPKNIQYF. CDR3 DNA: TGTGCCAGCAGTCTTACTCCGGGACCCGGGGTGCCCAAAAACATTCAGTACTTC.

The rearrangement joins TRBV19 to TRBJ1-2; D might be TRBD1 (6 bases). The CDR3 contains 14 residues. Germline V gene data show CDR1 as LNHDA and CDR2 as SQIVND (reference sequence). Between the trimmed V and J ends, which lost 0 bases and 4 bases, there was a span of 9 bases. The CDR3 DNA sequence: TGTGCCAGTAGTATAGACCCGGACAGCTATGGCTACACCTTC. Translation: CASSIDPDSYGYTF.

The chain is built from TRBV10-1 and TRBJ1-1, with 8 bases lining up with TRBD1. Per the germline V gene, CDR1 is WNHNN and CDR2 is SYGVQD (reference sequence). The ends lost 6 bases at V and 8 bases at J; junction bases unmatched: 8. The length of the CDR3 is 13 residues. In DNA, the CDR3 is TGCGCCAGCAGAAATTCAGGGGGCAACGAAGCTTTCTTT. Its translation is CASRNSGGNEAFF.

This clone occurred once. The rearrangement links TRBV11-2 to TRBJ2-7, with 7 bases that match TRBD2. The CDR3 totals 14 residues. Looked up from germline, CDR1 is SGHAT and CDR2 is FQNNGV. V lost 5 bases and J lost 0; bases outside the gene matches: 4. As DNA, the CDR3 is TGTGCCAGCAGCCTGGGAGGGAACTCCTACGAGCAGTACTTC. It codes for CASSLGGNSYEQYF.

This clone showed up just once. This chain joins TRBV28 and TRBJ1-1; 8 nucleotides agree with TRBD1. Germline trimming cut 4 bases from V and 1 base from J; bases unmatched to any gene: 5. The CDR3 extends over 15 amino acids. The germline gives CDR1 MDHEN, CDR2 SYDVKM. CDR3 sequence: CASSSSGQGNTEAFF. DNA of the CDR3: TGTGCCAGCAGTTCTTCTGGACAGGGGAACACTGAAGCTTTCTTT. The whole variable domain, remainder taken from reference TRBV28 and TRBJ1-1, is DVKVTQSSRYLVKRTGEKVFLECVQDMDHENMFWYRQDPGLGLRLIYFSYDVKMKEKGDIPEGYSVSREKKERFSLILESASTNQTSMYLCASSSSGQGNTEAFFGQGTRLTVV.

This chain connects TRBV4-3 to TRBJ2-7; the match to TRBD1 covers 9 bases. The CDR3 consists of 16 residues. Trimming took 2 bases from V and 0 from J; bases not matched to a gene: 5. The germline gives CDR1 LGHNA, CDR2 YSLEER. Here the CDR3 DNA reads TGCGCCAGCAGCCAATTCACAGGGGGCGCCTCCTACGAGCAGTACTTC. This gives the protein CASSQFTGGASYEQYF.

The chain is built from TRBV3-1 (or the pseudogene TRBV3-2) and TRBJ1-2, with D unresolved. The germline V gene has CDR1 LGHDT and CDR2 YNNKEL (reference sequence). The CDR3 is 12 amino acids. Deletions cut 0 bases from V and 8 bases from J, with 7 bases between. The CDR3 spells CASSQDYFGYTF. The CDR3 nucleotides read TGTGCCAGCAGCCAAGACTACTTCGGCTACACCTTC.

This chain uses TRBV5-1 with TRBJ2-7; the match to TRBD2 covers 13 bases. The J segment lost 2 bases and the V segment lost 4 bases, leaving 6 bases of the junction unmatched. The length of the CDR3 is 16 residues. Germline CDR1 reads SGHRS; CDR2 reads YFSETQ. The CDR3 reads CASSPGTSGTPYEQYF. CDR3 nucleotides: TGCGCCAGCAGCCCCGGGACTAGCGGGACGCCCTACGAGCAGTACTTC.

This chain uses TRBV6-6 with TRBJ1-4; 10 nucleotides align to TRBD1. The V gene's germline CDR1 is MNHNY and CDR2 SVGAGI (reference sequence). With 6 bases clipped from V and 7 bases from J, the junction kept 5 bases outside the gene matches. The CDR3 runs to 14 residues. The CDR3: CASRAGTGAEKLFF. The CDR3 coding sequence is TGTGCCAGCAGGGCCGGGACAGGGGCTGAAAAACTGTTTTTT.

This clone was observed once. The chain links TRBV20-1 to TRBJ2-1, with no clear D. In germline, CDR1 is DFQATT, CDR2 SNEGSKA (reference sequence). CDR3 length equals 15 residues. With 3 bases removed from V and 0 bases from J, the gap between germline ends came to 12 bases. The CDR3 protein is CSASNQASSYNEQFF. DNA for the CDR3: TGCAGTGCTAGTAACCAGGCGAGCTCCTACAATGAGCAGTTCTTC.

This chain uses TRBV5-4 with TRBJ2-5, with TRBD2 identical over 7 bases. The CDR3 contains 15 residues. Germline V gives CDR1 SGHNT, CDR2 YYREEE (reference sequence). The V gene end was trimmed by 1 base and the J gene end by 4 bases; junction bases not matched to a gene: 7. CDR3 region: CASSLIREGPETQYF. CDR3 nucleotides: TGTGCCAGCAGCTTGATCAGGGAGGGGCCAGAGACCCAGTACTTC. The whole variable domain, filled in from reference TRBV5-4 and TRBJ2-5, reads ETGVTQSPTHLIKTRGQQVTLRCSSQSGHNTVSWYQQALGQGPQFIFQYYREEENGRGNFPPRFSGLQFPNYSSELNVNALELDDSALYLCASSLIREGPETQYFGPGTRLLVL.